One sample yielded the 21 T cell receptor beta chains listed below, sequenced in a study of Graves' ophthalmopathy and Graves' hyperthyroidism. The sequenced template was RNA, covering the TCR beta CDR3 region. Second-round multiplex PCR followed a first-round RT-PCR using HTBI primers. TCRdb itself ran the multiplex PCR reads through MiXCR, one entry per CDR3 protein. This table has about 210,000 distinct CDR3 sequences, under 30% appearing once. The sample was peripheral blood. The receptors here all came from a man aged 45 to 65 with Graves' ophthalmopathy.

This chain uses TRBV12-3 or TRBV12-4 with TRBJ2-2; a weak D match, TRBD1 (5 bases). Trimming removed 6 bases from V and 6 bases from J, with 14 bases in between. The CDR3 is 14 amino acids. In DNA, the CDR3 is TGTGCCAGCAGGATAGGGGATAGGGCCGGGGAGCTGTTTTTT. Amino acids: CASRIGDRAGELFF.

CDR3: CASSLRDFNQPQHF. DNA of the CDR3: TGTGCCAGCAGTTTGCGGGACTTCAATCAGCCCCAGCATTTT. The V call is TRBV12-3 or TRBV12-4, the J call TRBJ1-5, with D possibly being TRBD1 (5 bases). V was trimmed by 3 bases and J by 3 bases, leaving 9 bases between them. CDR3 length equals 14 residues.

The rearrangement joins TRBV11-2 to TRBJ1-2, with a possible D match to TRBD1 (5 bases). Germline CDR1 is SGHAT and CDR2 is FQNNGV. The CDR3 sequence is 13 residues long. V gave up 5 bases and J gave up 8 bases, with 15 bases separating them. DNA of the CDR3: TGTGCCAGCAGCCCTGTTGAGGGGAAAGGCTACACCTTC. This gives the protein CASSPVEGKGYTF. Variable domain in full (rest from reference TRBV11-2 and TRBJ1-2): EAGVAQSPRYKIIEKRQSVAFWCNPISGHATLYWYQQILGQGPKLLIQFQNNGVVDDSQLPKDRFSAERLKGVDSTLKIQPAKLEDSAVYLCASSPVEGKGYTFGSGTRLTVV.

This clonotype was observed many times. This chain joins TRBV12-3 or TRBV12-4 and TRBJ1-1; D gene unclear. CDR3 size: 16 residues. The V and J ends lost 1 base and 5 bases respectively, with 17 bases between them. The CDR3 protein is CASSLGYGPPATEAFF. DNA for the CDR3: TGTGCCAGCAGTTTAGGATACGGGCCCCCTGCTACTGAAGCTTTCTTT.

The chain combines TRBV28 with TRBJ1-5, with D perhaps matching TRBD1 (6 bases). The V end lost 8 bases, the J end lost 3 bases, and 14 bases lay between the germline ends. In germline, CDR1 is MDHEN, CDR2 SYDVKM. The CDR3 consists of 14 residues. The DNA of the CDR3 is TGTGCCAGCGAGGTGACAGGCCTCAATCAGCCCCAGCATTTT. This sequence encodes CASEVTGLNQPQHF. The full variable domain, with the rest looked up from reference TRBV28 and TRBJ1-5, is DVKVTQSSRYLVKRTGEKVFLECVQDMDHENMFWYRQDPGLGLRLIYFSYDVKMKEKGDIPEGYSVSREKKERFSLILESASTNQTSMYLCASEVTGLNQPQHFGDGTRLSIL.

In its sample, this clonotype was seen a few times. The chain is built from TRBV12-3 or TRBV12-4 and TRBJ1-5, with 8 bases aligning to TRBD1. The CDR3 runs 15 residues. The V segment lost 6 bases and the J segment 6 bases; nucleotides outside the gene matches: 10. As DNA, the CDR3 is TGTGCCAGCAGATCAGGACAGGGTAGTGTTCAGCCCCAGCATTTT. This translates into CASRSGQGSVQPQHF.

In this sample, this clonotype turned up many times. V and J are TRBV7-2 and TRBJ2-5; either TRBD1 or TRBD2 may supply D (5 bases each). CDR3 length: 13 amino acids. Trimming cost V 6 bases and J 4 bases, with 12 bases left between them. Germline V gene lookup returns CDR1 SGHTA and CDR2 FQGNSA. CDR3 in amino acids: CASRPYGGETQYF. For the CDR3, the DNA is TGTGCCAGCAGACCATATGGGGGAGAGACCCAGTACTTC.

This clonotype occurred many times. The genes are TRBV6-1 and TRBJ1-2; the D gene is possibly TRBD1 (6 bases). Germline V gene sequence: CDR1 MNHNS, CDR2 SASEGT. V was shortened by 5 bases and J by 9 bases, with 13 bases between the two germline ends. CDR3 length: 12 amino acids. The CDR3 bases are TGTGCCAGCAGTCCGACAGGACGTCGCTACACCTTC. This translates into CASSPTGRRYTF.

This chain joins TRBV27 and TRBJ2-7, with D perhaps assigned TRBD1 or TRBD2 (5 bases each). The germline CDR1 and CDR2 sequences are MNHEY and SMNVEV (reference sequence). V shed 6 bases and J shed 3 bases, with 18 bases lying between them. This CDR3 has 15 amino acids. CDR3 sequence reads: CASSPWGSGCYEQYF. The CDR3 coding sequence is TGTGCCAGCAGCCCGTGGGGGAGCGGTTGCTACGAGCAGTACTTC.

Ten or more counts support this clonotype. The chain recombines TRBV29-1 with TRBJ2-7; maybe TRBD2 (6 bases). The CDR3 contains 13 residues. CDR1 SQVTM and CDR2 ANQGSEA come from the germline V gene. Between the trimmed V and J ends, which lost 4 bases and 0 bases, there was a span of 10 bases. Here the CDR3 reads CSVVLALSYEQYF. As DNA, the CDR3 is TGCAGCGTTGTCCTAGCGCTCTCCTACGAGCAGTACTTC.

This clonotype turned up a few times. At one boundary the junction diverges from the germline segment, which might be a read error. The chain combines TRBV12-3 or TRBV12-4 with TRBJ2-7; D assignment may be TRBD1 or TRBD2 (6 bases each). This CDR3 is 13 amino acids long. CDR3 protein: CASSFNGRGELYF. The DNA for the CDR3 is TGTGCCAGCAGTTTTAACGGAAGGGGGGAGCTGTACTTC.

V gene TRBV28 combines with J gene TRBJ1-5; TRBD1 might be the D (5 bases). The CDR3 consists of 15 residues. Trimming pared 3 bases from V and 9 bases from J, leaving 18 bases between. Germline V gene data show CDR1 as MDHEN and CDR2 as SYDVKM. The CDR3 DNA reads TGTGCCAGCAGTTTCGAGACAGTGAGCGGGTGGCCCCAGCATTTT. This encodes CASSFETVSGWPQHF.

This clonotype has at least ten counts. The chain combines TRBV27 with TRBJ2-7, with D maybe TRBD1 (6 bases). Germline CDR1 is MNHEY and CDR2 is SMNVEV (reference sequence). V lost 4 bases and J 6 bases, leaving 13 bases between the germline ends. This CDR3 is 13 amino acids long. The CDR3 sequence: CASSWAGVGEQYF. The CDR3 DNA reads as TGTGCCAGCAGTTGGGCAGGGGTTGGCGAGCAGTACTTC.

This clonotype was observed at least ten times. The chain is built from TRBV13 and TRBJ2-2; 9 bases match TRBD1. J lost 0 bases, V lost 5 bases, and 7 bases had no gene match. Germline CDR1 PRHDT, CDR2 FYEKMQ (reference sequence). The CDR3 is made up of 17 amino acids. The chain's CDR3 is CASSPPGTGSNTGELFF. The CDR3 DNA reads TGTGCCAGCAGCCCCCCCGGGACAGGGTCGAACACCGGGGAGCTGTTTTTT.

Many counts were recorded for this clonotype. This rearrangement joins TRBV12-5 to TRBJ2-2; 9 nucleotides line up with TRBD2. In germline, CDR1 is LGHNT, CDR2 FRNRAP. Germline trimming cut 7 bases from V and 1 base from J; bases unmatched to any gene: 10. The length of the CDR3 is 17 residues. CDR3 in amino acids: CASAHPGLAMNTGELFF. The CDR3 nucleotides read TGTGCTAGTGCCCACCCGGGACTAGCCATGAACACCGGGGAGCTGTTTTTT. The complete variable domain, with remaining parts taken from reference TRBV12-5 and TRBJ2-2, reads DARVTQTPRHKVTEMGQEVTMRCQPILGHNTVFWYRQTMMQGLELLAYFRNRAPLDDSGMPKDRFSAEMPDATLATLKIQPSEPRDSAVYFCASAHPGLAMNTGELFFGEGSRLTVL.

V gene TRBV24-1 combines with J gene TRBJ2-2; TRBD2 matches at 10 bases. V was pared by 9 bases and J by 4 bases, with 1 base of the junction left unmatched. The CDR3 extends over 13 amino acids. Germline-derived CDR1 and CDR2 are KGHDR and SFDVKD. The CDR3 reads CATEREGTGELFF. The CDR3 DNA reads TGTGCCACCGAGCGGGAGGGCACCGGGGAGCTGTTTTTT.

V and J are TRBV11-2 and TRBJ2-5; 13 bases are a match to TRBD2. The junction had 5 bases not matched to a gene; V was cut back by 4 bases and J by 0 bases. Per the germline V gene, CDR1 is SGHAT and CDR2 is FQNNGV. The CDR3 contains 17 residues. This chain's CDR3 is CASSSQGLAGYQETQYF. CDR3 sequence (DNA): TGTGCCAGCAGCTCCCAGGGACTAGCGGGGTACCAAGAGACCCAGTACTTC. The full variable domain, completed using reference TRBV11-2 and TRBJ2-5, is EAGVAQSPRYKIIEKRQSVAFWCNPISGHATLYWYQQILGQGPKLLIQFQNNGVVDDSQLPKDRFSAERLKGVDSTLKIQPAKLEDSAVYLCASSSQGLAGYQETQYFGPGTRLLVL.

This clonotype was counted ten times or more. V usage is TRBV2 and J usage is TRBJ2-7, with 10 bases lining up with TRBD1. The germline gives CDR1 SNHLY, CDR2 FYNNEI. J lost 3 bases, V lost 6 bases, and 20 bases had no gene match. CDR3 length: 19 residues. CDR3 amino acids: CASSEGSISSRTGGYEQYF. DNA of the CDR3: TGTGCCAGCAGCGAGGGGTCGATTTCGTCTAGGACAGGGGGCTACGAGCAGTACTTC.

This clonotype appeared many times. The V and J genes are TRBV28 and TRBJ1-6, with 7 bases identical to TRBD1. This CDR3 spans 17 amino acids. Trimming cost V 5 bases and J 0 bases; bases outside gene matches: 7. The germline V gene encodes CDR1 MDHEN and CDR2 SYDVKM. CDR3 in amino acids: CASSLGTVLSYNSPLHF. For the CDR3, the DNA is TGTGCCAGCAGTCTCGGGACAGTCCTCTCCTATAATTCACCCCTCCACTTT. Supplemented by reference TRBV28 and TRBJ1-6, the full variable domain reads DVKVTQSSRYLVKRTGEKVFLECVQDMDHENMFWYRQDPGLGLRLIYFSYDVKMKEKGDIPEGYSVSREKKERFSLILESASTNQTSMYLCASSLGTVLSYNSPLHFGNGTRLTVT.

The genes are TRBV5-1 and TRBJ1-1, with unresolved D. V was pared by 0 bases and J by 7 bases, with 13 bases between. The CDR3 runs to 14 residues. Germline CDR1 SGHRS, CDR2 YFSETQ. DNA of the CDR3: TGCGCCAGCAGCTTGGTGACGGATATCGGTGAAGCTTTCTTT. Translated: CASSLVTDIGEAFF.

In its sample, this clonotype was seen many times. The CDR3 coding sequence is TGTGCCAGCTCACCGCCGGGGAATACCTACGAGCAGTACTTC. It encodes CASSPPGNTYEQYF. The chain recombines TRBV18 with TRBJ2-7; D perhaps matches TRBD2 (5 bases). Germline values: CDR1 KGHSH, CDR2 LQKENI. Trimming removed 3 bases from V and 2 bases from J, with 11 bases in between. This CDR3 is built from 14 residues.